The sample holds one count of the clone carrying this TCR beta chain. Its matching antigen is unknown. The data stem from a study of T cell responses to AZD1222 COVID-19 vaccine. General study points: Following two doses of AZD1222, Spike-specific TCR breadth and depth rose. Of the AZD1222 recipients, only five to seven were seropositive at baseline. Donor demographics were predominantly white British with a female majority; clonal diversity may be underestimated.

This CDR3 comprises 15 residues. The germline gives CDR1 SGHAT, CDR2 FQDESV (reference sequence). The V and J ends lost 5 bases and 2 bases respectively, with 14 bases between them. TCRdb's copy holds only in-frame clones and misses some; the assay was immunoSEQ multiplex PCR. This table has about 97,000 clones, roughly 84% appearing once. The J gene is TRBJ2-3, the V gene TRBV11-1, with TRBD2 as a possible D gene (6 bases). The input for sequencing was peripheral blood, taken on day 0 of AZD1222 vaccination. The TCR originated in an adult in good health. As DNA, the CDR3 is TGTGCCAGCAGCCCCAGCGGGTCCTTCACAGATACGCAGTATTTT. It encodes CASSPSGSFTDTQYF.